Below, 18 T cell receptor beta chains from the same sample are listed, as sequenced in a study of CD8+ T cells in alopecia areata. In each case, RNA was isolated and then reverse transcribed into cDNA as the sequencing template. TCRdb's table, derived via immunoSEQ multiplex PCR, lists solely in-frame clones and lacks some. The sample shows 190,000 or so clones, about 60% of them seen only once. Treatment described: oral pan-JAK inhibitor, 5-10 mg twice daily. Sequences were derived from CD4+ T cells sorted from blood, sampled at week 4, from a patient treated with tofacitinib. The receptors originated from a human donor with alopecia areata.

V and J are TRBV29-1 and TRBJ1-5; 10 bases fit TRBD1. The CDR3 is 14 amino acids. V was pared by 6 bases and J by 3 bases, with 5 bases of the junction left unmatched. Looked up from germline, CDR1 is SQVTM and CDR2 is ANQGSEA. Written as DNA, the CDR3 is TGCAGCGTCCGACAGGGGGCCACCAATCAGCCCCAGCATTTT. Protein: CSVRQGATNQPQHF. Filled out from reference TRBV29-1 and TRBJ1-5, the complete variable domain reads SAVISQKPSRDICQRGTSLTIQCQVDSQVTMMFWYRQQPGQSLTLIATANQGSEATYESGFVIDKFPISRPNLTFSTLTVSNMSPEDSSIYLCSVRQGATNQPQHFGDGTRLSIL.

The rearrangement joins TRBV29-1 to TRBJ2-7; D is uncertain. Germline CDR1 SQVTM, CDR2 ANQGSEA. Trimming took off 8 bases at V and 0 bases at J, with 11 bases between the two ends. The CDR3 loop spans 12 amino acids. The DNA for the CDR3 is TGCAGCCTGACTGATGGCTCCTACGAGCAGTACTTC. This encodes CSLTDGSYEQYF.

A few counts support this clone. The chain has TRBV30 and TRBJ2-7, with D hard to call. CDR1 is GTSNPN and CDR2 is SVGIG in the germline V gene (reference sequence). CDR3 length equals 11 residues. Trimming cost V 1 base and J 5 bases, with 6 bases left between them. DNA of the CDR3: TGTGCCTGGAGTGCAGAGCACGAGCAGTACTTC. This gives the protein CAWSAEHEQYF.

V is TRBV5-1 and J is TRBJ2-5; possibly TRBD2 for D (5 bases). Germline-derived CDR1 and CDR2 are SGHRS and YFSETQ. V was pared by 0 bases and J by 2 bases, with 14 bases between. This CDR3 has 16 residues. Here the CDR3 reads CASSLVGRGEQETQYF. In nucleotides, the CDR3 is TGCGCCAGCAGCTTGGTGGGGAGAGGCGAGCAAGAGACCCAGTACTTC.

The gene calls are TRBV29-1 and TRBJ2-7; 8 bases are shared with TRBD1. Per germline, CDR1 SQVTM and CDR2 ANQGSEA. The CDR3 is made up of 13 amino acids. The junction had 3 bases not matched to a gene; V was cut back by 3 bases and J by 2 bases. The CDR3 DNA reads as TGCAGCGTTGAGGCACAGGGGGCCTACGAGCAGTACTTC. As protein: CSVEAQGAYEQYF.

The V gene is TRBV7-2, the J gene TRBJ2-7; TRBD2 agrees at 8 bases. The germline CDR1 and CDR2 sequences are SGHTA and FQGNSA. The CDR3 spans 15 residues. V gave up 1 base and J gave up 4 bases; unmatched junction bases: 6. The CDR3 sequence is CASSLDPASGYEQYF. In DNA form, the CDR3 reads TGTGCCAGCAGCTTAGATCCGGCTAGCGGGTACGAGCAGTACTTC.

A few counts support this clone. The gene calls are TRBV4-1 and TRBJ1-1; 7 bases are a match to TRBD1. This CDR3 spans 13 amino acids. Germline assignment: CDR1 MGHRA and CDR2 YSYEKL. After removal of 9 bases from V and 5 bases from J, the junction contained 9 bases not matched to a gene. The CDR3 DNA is TGCGCCAGTAGAGACAGGGCGCGGACTGAAGCTTTCTTT. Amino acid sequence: CASRDRARTEAFF.

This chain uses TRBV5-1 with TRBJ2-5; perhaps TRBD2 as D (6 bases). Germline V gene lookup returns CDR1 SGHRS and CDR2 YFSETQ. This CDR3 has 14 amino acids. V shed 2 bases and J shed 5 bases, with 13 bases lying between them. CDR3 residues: CASSFGGRWETQYF. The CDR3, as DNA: TGCGCCAGCAGCTTCGGGGGACGGTGGGAGACCCAGTACTTC.

The CDR3: CSVGPGGPETQYF. DNA for the CDR3: TGCAGCGTGGGCCCCGGGGGGCCAGAGACCCAGTACTTC. The gene calls are TRBV29-1 and TRBJ2-5; perhaps TRBD2 as D (7 bases). This CDR3 has 13 amino acids. The germline gives CDR1 SQVTM, CDR2 ANQGSEA. V was trimmed by 6 bases and J by 4 bases, leaving 15 bases between them.

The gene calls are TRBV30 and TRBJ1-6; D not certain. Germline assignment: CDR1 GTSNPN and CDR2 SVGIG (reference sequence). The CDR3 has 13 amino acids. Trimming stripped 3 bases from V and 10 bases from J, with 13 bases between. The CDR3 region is CAWSGGGVSPLHF. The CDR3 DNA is TGTGCCTGGAGCGGCGGCGGGGTGTCACCCCTCCACTTT.

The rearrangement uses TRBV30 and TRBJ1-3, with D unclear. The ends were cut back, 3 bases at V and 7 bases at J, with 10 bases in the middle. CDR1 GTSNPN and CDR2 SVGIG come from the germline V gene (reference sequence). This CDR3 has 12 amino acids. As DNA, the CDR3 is TGTGCCTGGAGCGCCTCGCGGAACACCATATATTTT. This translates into CAWSASRNTIYF.

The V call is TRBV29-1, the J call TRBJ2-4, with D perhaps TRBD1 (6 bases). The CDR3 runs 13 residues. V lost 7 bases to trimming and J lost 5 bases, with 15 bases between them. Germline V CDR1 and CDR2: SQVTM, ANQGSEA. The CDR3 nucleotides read TGCAGCGCTGAGGGACACCCTGAAAACATTCAGTACTTC. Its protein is CSAEGHPENIQYF.

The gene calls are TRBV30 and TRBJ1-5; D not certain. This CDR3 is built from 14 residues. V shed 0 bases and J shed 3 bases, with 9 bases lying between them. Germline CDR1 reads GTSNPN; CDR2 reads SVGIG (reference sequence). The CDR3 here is CAWSVLGNNQPQHF. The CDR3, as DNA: TGTGCCTGGAGTGTATTGGGTAACAATCAGCCCCAGCATTTT.

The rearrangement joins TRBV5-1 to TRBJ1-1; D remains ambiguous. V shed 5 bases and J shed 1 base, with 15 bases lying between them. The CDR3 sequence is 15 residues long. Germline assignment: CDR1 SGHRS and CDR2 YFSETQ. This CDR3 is CASSPFLGPNTEAFF. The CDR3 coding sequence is TGCGCCAGCAGTCCATTTCTCGGGCCGAACACTGAAGCTTTCTTT.

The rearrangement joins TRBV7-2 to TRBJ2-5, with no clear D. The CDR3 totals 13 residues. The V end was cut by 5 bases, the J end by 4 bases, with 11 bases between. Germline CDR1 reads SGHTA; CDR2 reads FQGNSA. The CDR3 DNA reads TGTGCCAGCAGCACAGCAAGCGTAGAGACCCAGTACTTC. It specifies CASSTASVETQYF.

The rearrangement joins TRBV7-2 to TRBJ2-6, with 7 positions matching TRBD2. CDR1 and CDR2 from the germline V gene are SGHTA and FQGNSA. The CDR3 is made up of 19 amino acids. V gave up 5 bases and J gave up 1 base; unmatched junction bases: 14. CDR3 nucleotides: TGTGCCAGCAGCGAGAGAGGAGGAGGACTAGTTTCTGGGGCCAACGTCCTGACTTTC. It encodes CASSERGGGLVSGANVLTF.

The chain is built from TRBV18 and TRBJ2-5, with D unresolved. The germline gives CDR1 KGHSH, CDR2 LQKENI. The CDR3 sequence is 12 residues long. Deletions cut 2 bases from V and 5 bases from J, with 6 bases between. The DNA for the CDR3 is TGTGCCAGCTCACCAAAGGAGGAGACCCAGTACTTC. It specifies CASSPKEETQYF.

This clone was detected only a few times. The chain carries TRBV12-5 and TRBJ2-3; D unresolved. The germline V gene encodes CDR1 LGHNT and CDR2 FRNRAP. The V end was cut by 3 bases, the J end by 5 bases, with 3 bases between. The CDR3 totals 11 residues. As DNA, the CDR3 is TGTGCTAGTGGTTTTGAAGATACGCAGTATTTT. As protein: CASGFEDTQYF.